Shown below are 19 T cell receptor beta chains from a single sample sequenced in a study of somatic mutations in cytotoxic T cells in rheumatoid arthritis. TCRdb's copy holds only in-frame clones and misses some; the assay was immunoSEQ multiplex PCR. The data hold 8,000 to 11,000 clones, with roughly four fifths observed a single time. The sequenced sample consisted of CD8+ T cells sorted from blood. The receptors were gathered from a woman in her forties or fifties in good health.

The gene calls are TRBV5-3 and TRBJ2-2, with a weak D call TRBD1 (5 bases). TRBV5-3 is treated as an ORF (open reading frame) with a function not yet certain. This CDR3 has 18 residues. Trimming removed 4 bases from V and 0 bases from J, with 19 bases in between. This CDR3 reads CARSHRTPTLANTGELFF. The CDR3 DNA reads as TGTGCCAGAAGCCATCGGACACCCACCCTGGCGAACACCGGGGAGCTGTTTTTT.

Written as DNA, the CDR3 is TGTGCCAGCAGATCCGACAGCTATAATTCACCCCTCCACTTT. Translation gives CASRSDSYNSPLHF. This chain links TRBV5-4 with TRBJ1-6, with D maybe TRBD1 (5 bases). V dropped 5 bases and J dropped 3 bases, with 9 bases sitting between them. This CDR3 contains 14 residues. The germline V gene has CDR1 SGHNT and CDR2 YYREEE (reference sequence).

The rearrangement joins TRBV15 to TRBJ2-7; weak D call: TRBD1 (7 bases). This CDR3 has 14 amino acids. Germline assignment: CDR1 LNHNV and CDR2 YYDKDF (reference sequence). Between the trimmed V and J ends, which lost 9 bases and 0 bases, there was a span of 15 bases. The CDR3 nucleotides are TGTGCCACTTCTCACAGGGGAGGCTCCTACGAGCAGTACTTC. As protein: CATSHRGGSYEQYF.

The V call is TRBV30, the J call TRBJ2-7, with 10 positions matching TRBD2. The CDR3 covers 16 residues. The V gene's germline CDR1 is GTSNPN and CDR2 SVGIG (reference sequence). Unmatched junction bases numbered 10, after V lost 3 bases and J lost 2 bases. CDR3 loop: CAWRLAGEAPTYEQYF. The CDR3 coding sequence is TGTGCCTGGAGGCTAGCGGGAGAAGCTCCTACCTACGAGCAGTACTTC.

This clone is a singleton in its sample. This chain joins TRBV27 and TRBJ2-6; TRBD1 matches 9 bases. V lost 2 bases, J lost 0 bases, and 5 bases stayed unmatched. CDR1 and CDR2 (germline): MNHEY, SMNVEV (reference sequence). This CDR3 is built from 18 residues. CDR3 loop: CASSLTGGFSSGANVLTF. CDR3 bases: TGTGCCAGCAGTTTAACAGGGGGCTTCAGCTCTGGGGCCAACGTCCTGACTTTC.

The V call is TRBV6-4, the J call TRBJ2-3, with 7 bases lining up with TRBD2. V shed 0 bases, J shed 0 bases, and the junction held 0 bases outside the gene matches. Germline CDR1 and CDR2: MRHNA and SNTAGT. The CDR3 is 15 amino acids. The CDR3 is CASSDSGGSTDTQYF. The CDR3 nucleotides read TGTGCCAGCAGTGACTCGGGAGGGAGCACAGATACGCAGTATTTT.

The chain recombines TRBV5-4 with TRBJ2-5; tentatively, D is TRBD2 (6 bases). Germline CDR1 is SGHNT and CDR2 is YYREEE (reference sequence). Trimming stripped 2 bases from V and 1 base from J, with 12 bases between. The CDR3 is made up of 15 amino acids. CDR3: CASSLPGTRQETQYF. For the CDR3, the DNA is TGTGCCAGCAGCTTACCTGGGACTCGCCAAGAGACCCAGTACTTC.

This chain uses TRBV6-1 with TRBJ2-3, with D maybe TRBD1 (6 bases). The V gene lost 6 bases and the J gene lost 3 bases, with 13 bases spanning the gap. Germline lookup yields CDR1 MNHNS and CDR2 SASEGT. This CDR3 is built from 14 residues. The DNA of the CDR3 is TGTGCCAGCAGCCAGGGGCCCATGACAGATACGCAGTATTTT. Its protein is CASSQGPMTDTQYF.

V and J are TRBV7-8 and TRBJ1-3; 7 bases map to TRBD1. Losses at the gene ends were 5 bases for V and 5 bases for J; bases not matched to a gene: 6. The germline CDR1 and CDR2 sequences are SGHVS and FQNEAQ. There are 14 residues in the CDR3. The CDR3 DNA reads TGTGCCAGCAGCACCCGGGACAGCCGAAACACCATATATTTT. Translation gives CASSTRDSRNTIYF.

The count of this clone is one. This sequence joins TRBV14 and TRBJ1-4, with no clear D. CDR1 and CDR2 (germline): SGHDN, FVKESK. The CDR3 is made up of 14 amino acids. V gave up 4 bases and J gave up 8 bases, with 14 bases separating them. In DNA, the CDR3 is TGTGCCAGCAGCCTCACCCTCGGGGAGGAAAAACTGTTTTTT. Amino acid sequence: CASSLTLGEEKLFF.

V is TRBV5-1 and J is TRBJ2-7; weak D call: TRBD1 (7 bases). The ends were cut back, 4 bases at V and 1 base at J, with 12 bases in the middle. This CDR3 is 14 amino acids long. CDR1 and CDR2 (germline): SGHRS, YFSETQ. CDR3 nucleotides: TGCGCCAGCAGCCCGACAGGGAGGTCCTACGAGCAGTACTTC. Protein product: CASSPTGRSYEQYF.

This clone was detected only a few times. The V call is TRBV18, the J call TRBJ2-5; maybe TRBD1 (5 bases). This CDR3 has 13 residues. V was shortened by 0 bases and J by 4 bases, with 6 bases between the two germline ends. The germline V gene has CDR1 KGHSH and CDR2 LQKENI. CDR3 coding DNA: TGTGCCAGCTCACCACCGCAGGGAGAGACCCAGTACTTC. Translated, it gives CASSPPQGETQYF.

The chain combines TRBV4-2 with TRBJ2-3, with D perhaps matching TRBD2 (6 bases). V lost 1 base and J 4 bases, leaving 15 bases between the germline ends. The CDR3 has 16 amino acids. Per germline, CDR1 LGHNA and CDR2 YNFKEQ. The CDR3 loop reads CASSQGGSGTPDTQYF. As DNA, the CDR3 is TGTGCCAGCAGCCAAGGAGGTAGCGGTACTCCAGATACGCAGTATTTT.

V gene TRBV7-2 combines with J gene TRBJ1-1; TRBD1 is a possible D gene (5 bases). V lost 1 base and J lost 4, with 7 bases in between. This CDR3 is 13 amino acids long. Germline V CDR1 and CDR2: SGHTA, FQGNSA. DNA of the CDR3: TGTGCCAGCAGCTTAGTGCAGGGCACTGAAGCTTTCTTT. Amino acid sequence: CASSLVQGTEAFF.

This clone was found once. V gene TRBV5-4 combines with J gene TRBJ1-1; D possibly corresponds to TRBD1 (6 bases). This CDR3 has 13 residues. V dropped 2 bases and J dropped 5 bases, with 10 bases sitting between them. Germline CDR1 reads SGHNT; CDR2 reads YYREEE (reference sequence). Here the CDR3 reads CASSFGTGTEAFF. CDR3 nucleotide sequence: TGTGCCAGCAGCTTCGGAACAGGGACTGAAGCTTTCTTT.

Here the CDR3 reads CASSLHTTSTDTQYF. In nucleotides, the CDR3 is TGTGCCAGCAGCTTACACACTACTAGCACAGATACGCAGTATTTT. This chain uses TRBV7-3 with TRBJ2-3; D unclear. The CDR3 length is 15 residues. V was cut by 2 bases and J by 0 bases, with 9 bases left in between. Germline lookup yields CDR1 SGHTA and CDR2 FQGTGA.

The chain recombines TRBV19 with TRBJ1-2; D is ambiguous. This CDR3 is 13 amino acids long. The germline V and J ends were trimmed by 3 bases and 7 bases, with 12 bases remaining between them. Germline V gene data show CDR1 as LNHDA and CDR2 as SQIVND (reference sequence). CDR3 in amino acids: CASSISRAGGYTF. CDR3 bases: TGTGCCAGTAGTATCTCTCGGGCGGGTGGCTACACCTTC.

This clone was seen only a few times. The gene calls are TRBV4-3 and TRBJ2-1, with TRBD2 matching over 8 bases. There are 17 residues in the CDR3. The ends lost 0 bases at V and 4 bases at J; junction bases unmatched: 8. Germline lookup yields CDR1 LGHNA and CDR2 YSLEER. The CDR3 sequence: CASSQDIVGRGYNEQFF. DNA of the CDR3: TGCGCCAGCAGCCAAGATATTGTCGGGAGGGGGTACAATGAGCAGTTCTTC.

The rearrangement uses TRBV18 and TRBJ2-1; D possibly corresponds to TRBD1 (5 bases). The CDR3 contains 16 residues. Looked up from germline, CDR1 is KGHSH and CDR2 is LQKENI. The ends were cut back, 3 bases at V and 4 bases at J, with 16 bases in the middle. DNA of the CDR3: TGTGCCAGCTCACCGGGTCAGGGCCCACGATACAATGAGCAGTTCTTC. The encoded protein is CASSPGQGPRYNEQFF.